This T cell receptor (beta chain) was sequenced in a study of cytomegalovirus exposure and HLA in healthy donors. About this clone itself: Its antigen is unknown.

Whole-study results and caveats: Serostatus for CMV was the only available immune exposure information.

From germline, CDR1 is MDHEN and CDR2 SYDVKM. Losses at the gene ends were 6 bases for V and 4 bases for J; bases not matched to a gene: 14. The CDR3 contains 18 residues. Both 60 Vbeta primers and 13 Jbeta primers went into the PCR. The method was immunoSEQ multiplex PCR; TCRdb's version includes in-frame clones alone and lacks a portion of them. The sample shows under 250,000 clones, 65% to 80% of them seen only once. This rearrangement joins TRBV28 to TRBJ2-6; the match to TRBD1 covers 8 bases. This TCR came from a man between 45 and 60 years old in good health and CMV-seronegative. The sequenced sample consisted of PBMCs. DNA of the CDR3: TGTGCCAGCAGCTCCTCCACCGACAGGGGACTGGGGGCCAACGTCCTGACTTTC. This sequence encodes CASSSSTDRGLGANVLTF. Filled out from reference TRBV28 and TRBJ2-6, the complete variable domain reads DVKVTQSSRYLVKRTGEKVFLECVQDMDHENMFWYRQDPGLGLRLIYFSYDVKMKEKGDIPEGYSVSREKKERFSLILESASTNQTSMYLCASSSSTDRGLGANVLTFGAGSRLTVL.